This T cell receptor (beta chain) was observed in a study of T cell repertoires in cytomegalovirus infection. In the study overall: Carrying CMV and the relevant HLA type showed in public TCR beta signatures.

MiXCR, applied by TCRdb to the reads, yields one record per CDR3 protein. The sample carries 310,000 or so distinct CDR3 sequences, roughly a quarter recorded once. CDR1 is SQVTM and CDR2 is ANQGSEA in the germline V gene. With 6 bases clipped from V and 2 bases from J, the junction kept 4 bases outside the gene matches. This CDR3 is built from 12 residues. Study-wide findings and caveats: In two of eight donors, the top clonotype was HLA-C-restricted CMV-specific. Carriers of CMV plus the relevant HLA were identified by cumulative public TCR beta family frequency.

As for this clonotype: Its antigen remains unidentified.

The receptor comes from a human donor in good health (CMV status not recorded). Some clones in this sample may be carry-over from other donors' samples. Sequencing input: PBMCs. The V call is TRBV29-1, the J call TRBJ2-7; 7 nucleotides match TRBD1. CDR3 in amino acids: CSVLGTAYEQYF. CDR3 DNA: TGCAGCGTGCTAGGGACAGCCTACGAGCAGTACTTC.